This T cell receptor (beta chain) was found in a study of technical replicates of blood from a handful of donors. CDR1 and CDR2 from the germline V gene are SGHNT and YYREEE (reference sequence). The CDR3 consists of 15 residues. The V and J ends lost 0 bases and 5 bases respectively, with 14 bases between them. Assay: immunoSEQ multiplex PCR; the TCRdb copy retains only in-frame clones and omits some. The repertoire holds about 100,000 clones, with more than 90% as singletons. V gene TRBV5-4 combines with J gene TRBJ2-5, with D possibly matching TRBD2 (6 bases). Sequenced sample: T cells isolated from PBMCs. The source of this sequence is a human donor in good health. The CDR3 here is CASSLAKRGGETQYF. In DNA, the CDR3 is TGTGCCAGCAGCTTGGCCAAGAGAGGAGGGGAGACCCAGTACTTC. Full variable domain (missing parts from reference TRBV5-4 and TRBJ2-5): ETGVTQSPTHLIKTRGQQVTLRCSSQSGHNTVSWYQQALGQGPQFIFQYYREEENGRGNFPPRFSGLQFPNYSSELNVNALELDDSALYLCASSLAKRGGETQYFGPGTRLLVL.